This T cell receptor (beta chain) appears in the sequencing data of a study of blood T cells in healthy people across ages. Together with a sample-barcoded 5' primer, a J-beta primer mix was included in a second PCR lasting roughly 7 to 11 cycles. TCRdb re-called the 5' RACE reads with MiXCR, one entry per CDR3 protein. The sample gives 1.5 million to 2 million distinct CDR3 sequences, approximately 40% of which show up once; roughly 23% is in the top ten. Aged about 6 to 95, donors were systemically healthy Caucasians from Russia. V gave up 7 bases and J gave up 3 bases, with 21 bases separating them. In germline, CDR1 is SGHKS, CDR2 YYEKEE (reference sequence). The length of the CDR3 is 16 residues.

The TCR comes from a human donor in good health. V is TRBV5-5 and J is TRBJ2-3; no reliable D call. Input material: blood. CDR3 residues: CASGNLRMARTDTQYF. DNA of the CDR3: TGTGCCAGCGGGAATTTGAGGATGGCGCGTACAGATACGCAGTATTTT. Complete variable domain (other parts from reference TRBV5-5 and TRBJ2-3): DAGVTQSPTHLIKTRGQQVTLRCSPISGHKSVSWYQQVLGQGPQFIFQYYEKEERGRGNFPDRFSARQFPNYSSELNVNALLLGDSALYLCASGNLRMARTDTQYFGPGTRLTVL.